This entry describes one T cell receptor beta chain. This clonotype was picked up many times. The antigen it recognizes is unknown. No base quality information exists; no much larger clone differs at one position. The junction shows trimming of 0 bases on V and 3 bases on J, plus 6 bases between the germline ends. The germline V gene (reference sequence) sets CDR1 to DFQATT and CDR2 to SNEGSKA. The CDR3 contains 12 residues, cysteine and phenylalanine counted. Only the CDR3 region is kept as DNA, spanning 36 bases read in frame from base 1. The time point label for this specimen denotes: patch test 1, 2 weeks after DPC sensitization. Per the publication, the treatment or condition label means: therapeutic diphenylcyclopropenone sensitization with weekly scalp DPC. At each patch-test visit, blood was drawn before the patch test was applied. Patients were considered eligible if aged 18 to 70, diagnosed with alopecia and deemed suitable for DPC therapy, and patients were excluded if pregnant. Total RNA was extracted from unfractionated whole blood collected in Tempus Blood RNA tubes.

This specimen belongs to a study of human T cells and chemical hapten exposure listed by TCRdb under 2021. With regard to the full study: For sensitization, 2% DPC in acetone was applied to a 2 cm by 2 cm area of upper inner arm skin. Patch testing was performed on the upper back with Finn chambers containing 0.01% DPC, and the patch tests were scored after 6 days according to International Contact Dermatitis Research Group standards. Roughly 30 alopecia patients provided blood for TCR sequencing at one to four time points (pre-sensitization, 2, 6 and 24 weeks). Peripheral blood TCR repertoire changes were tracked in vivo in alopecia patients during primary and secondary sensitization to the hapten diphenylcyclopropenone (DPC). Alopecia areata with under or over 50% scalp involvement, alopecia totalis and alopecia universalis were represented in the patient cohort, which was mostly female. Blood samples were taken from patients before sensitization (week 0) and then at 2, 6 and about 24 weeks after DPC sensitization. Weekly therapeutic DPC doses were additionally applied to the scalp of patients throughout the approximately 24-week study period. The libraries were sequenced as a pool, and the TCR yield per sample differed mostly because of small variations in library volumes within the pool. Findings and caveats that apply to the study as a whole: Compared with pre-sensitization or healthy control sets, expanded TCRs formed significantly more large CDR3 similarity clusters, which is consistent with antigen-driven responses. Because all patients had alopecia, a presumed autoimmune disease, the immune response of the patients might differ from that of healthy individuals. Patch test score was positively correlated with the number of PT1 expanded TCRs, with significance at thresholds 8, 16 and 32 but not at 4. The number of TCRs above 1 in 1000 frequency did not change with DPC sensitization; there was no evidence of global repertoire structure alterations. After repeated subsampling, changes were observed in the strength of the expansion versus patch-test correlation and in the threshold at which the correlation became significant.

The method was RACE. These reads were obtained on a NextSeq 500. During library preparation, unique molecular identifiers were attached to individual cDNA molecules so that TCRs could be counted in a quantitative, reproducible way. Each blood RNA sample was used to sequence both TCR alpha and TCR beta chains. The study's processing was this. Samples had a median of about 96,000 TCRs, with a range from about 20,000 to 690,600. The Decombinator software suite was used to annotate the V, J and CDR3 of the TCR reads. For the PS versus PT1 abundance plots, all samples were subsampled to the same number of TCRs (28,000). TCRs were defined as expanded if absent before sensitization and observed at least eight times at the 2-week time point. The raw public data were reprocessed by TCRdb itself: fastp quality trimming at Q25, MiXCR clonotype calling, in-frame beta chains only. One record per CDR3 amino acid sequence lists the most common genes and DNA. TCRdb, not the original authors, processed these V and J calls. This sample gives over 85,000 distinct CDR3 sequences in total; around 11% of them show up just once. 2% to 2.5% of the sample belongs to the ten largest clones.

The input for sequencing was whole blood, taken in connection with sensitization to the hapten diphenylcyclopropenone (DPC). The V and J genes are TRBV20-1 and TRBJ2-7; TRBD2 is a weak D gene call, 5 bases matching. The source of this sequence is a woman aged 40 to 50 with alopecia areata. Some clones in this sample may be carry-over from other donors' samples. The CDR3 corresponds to CSARETSYEQYF. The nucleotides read TGCAGTGCTAGAGAAACTAGCTACGAGCAGTACTTC.